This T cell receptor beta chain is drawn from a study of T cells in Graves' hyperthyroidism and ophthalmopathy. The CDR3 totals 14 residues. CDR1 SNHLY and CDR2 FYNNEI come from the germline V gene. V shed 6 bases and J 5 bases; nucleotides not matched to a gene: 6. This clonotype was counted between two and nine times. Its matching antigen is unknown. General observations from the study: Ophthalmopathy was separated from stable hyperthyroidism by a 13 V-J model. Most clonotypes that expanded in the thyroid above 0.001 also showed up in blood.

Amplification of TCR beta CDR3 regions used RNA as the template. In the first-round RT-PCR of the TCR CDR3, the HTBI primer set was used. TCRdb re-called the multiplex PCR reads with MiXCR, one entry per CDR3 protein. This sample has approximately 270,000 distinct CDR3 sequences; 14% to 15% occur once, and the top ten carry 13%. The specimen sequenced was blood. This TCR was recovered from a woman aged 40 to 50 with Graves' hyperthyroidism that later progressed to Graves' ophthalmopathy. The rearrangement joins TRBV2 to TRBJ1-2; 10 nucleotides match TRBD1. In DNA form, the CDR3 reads TGTGCCAGCAGAGAACCGGGACAGGGGTATGGCTACACCTTC. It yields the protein CASREPGQGYGYTF.